A selection of T cell receptor beta chains follows, all from one sample in a study of T cells after yellow fever vaccination. MiXCR, run by TCRdb on the 5' RACE reads, gives a single entry per CDR3 protein. Of 200,000 to 300,000 distinct CDR3 sequences listed, roughly 13% were seen once; the top ten hold less than 0.55%. Here the sequenced sample was CD4+ T cells sorted from PBMCs, taken 45 days after the yellow fever booster vaccination. Every receptor here comes from a man aged 30 to 39 who received the YFV17D yellow fever vaccine. The CDR3 runs from the conserved cysteine through the conserved F or W. Fields, in order: D gene, V gene, clone size, J gene, CDR3 DNA, CDR3 protein. D genes are given only for firm matches. Some rows mark clone size as missing; the rest say once, few, many or name a class of expanded clone.

D gene: -; V gene: TRBV7-3; clone size: few; J gene: TRBJ1-6; CDR3 DNA: TGTGCCAGCAGCTCCCAGCCACTTGGGAATTCACCCCTCCACTTT; CDR3 protein: CASSSQPLGNSPLHF
D gene: -; V gene: TRBV20-1; clone size: few; J gene: TRBJ1-2; CDR3 DNA: TGCAGTGCCCTCTTCATCCCGATGGACGAGAGCTATGGCTACACCTTC; CDR3 protein: CSALFIPMDESYGYTF
D gene: -; V gene: TRBV6-4; clone size: -; J gene: TRBJ2-3; CDR3 DNA: TGTGCCAGCAAACTCTCCGGGACCCCCACAGATACGCAGTATTTT; CDR3 protein: CASKLSGTPTDTQYF
D gene: TRBD2; V gene: TRBV15; clone size: -; J gene: TRBJ2-1; CDR3 DNA: TGTGCCATCTCAAGGCTAGGAAGGCGGGAGAACTACCATGAGCAGTTCTTC; CDR3 protein: CAISRLGRRENYHEQFF
D gene: TRBD2; V gene: TRBV4-3; clone size: many; J gene: TRBJ2-3; CDR3 DNA: TGCGCCAGCAGCCAAGCGGGCGGGAGAGGGACAGATACGCAGTATTTT; CDR3 protein: CASSQAGGRGTDTQYF
D gene: -; V gene: TRBV6-2/TRBV6-3; clone size: -; J gene: TRBJ2-1; CDR3 DNA: TGTGCCAGCTCCTCGGGGGGCGGAGGGAATGAGCAGTTCTTC; CDR3 protein: CASSSGGGGNEQFF
D gene: -; V gene: TRBV6-1; clone size: few; J gene: TRBJ2-7; CDR3 DNA: TGTGCCAGCAGGCTCTTTGACCCGGGAACCTACGAGCAGTACTTC; CDR3 protein: CASRLFDPGTYEQYF
D gene: -; V gene: TRBV20-1; clone size: -; J gene: TRBJ1-1; CDR3 DNA: TGCAGTGCTACGGGACTTCTGAACACTGAAGCTTTCTTT; CDR3 protein: CSATGLLNTEAFF
D gene: -; V gene: TRBV18; clone size: few; J gene: TRBJ2-3; CDR3 DNA: TGTGCCAGCTCACCACTGTCAGATACGCAGTATTTT; CDR3 protein: CASSPLSDTQYF
D gene: TRBD1; V gene: TRBV20-1; clone size: -; J gene: TRBJ1-1; CDR3 DNA: TGCAGTGCTGCAGGGGGCAGGAACACTGAAGCTTTCTTT; CDR3 protein: CSAAGGRNTEAFF
D gene: -; V gene: TRBV20-1; clone size: many; J gene: TRBJ2-7; CDR3 DNA: TGCAGTGCTAGAAGGACAGAATCGGCCTACGAGCAGTACTTC; CDR3 protein: CSARRTESAYEQYF
D gene: -; V gene: TRBV5-1; clone size: -; J gene: TRBJ2-1; CDR3 DNA: TGCGCCAGCAGCTTGCAGGTGGAGCAGTTCTTC; CDR3 protein: CASSLQVEQFF
D gene: -; V gene: TRBV20-1; clone size: many; J gene: TRBJ2-5; CDR3 DNA: TGCAGTGCGAGACCAGCGGAGACCCAGTACTTC; CDR3 protein: CSARPAETQYF
D gene: -; V gene: TRBV7-9; clone size: once; J gene: TRBJ2-7; CDR3 DNA: TGTGCCAGCAGCTCAGTGGGACTTCCGGCGGACGAGCAGTACTTC; CDR3 protein: CASSSVGLPADEQYF
D gene: -; V gene: TRBV29-1; clone size: -; J gene: TRBJ2-4; CDR3 DNA: TGCAGCGTTGAAGCCAAAAACATTCAGTACTTC; CDR3 protein: CSVEAKNIQYF
D gene: -; V gene: TRBV7-2; clone size: -; J gene: TRBJ2-2; CDR3 DNA: TGTGCCAGCAGCCCCCAGGGGATAGGGGAGCTGTTTTTT; CDR3 protein: CASSPQGIGELFF